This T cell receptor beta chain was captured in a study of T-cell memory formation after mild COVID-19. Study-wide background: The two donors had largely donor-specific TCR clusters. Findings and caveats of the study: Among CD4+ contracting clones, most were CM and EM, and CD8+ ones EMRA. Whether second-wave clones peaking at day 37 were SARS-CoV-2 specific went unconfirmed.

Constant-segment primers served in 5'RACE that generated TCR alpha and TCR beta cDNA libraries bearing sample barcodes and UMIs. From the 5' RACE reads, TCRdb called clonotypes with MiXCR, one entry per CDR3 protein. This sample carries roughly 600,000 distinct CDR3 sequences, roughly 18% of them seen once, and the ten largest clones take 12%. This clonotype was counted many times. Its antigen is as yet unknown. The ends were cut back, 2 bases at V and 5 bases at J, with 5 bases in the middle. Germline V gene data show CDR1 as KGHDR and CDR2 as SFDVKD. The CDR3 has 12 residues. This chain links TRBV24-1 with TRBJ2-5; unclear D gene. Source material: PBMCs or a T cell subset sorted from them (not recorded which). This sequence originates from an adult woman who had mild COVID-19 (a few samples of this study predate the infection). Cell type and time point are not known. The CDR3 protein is CATSDSLETQYF. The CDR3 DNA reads TGTGCCACCAGTGATTCATTGGAGACCCAGTACTTC.